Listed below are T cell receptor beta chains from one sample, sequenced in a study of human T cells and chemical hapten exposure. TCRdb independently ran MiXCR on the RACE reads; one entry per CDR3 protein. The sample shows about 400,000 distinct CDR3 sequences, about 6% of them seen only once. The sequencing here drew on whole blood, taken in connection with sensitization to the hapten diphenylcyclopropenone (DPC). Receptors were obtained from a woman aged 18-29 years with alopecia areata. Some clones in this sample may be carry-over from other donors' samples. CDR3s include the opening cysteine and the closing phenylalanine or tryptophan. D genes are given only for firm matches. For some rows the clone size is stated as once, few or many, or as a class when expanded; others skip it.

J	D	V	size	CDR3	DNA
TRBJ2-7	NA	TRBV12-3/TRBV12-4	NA	CASSLDVRRGAGYEQYF	TGTGCCAGCAGTTTAGATGTTCGGAGGGGGGCTGGCTACGAGCAGTACTTC
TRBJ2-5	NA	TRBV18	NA	CASSPAGAIQETQYF	TGTGCCAGCTCACCAGCGGGGGCGATCCAAGAGACCCAGTACTTC
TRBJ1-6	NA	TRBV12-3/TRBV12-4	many	CASSPGRPYNSPLHF	TGTGCCAGCAGCCCTGGGAGGCCGTATAATTCACCCCTCCACTTT
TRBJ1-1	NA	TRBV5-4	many	CASSLSAGMNTEAFF	TGTGCCAGCAGCTTGTCTGCAGGCATGAACACTGAAGCTTTCTTT
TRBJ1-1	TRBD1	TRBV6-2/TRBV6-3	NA	CASSSTPGQMGEAFF	TGTGCCAGCAGTTCCACGCCGGGACAGATGGGGGAAGCTTTCTTT
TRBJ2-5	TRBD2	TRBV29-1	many	CSVEEGTSVDGTQYF	TGCAGCGTTGAAGAAGGGACTAGCGTGGACGGGACCCAGTACTTC
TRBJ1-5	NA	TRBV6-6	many	CASSWNRASNQPQHF	TGTGCCAGCAGTTGGAACAGGGCGAGCAATCAGCCCCAGCATTTT
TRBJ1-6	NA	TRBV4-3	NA	CASSQVWGPPYNSPLHF	TGCGCCAGCAGCCAAGTTTGGGGCCCGCCTTATAATTCACCCCTCCACTTT
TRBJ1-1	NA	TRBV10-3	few	CAISESVTPPRNTEAFF	TGTGCCATCAGTGAGTCTGTGACACCCCCGAGGAACACTGAAGCTTTCTTT
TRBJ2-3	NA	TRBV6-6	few	CASSYPPVPLGTDTQYF	TGTGCCAGCAGTTACCCTCCGGTGCCTCTGGGCACAGATACGCAGTATTTT
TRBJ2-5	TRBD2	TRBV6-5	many	CASSRSAGGLGETQYF	TGTGCCAGCAGCCGAAGCGCGGGGGGGCTGGGGGAGACCCAGTACTTC
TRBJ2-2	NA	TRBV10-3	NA	CAISRDSQGTGELFF	TGTGCCATCAGTCGGGACTCCCAGGGCACCGGGGAGCTGTTTTTT
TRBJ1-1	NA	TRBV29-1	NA	CSVPNGFNTEAFF	TGCAGCGTGCCAAACGGATTTAACACTGAAGCTTTCTTT
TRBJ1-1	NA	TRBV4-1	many	CASSQVPPALNTEAFF	TGCGCCAGCAGCCAAGTCCCCCCGGCATTGAACACTGAAGCTTTCTTT
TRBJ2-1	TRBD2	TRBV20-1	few	CSARLAGGNNEQFF	TGCAGTGCCAGACTAGCGGGGGGAAACAATGAGCAGTTCTTC
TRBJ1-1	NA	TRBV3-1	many	CASSQDPLNTEAFF	TGTGCCAGCAGCCAAGATCCGTTGAACACTGAAGCTTTCTTT
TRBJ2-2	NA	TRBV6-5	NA	CASSYLLRRNTGELFF	TGTGCCAGCAGTTACTTACTCAGGAGGAACACCGGGGAGCTGTTTTTT
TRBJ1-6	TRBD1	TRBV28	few	CASSPGTDYSPLHF	TGTGCCAGCAGCCCCGGGACAGACTATTCACCCCTCCACTTT
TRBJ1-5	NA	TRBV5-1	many	CASSRIRRTSNQPQHF	TGCGCCAGCAGCCGAATCCGGCGGACTAGCAATCAGCCCCAGCATTTT
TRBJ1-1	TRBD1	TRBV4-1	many	CASSQDPAGGNTEAFF	TGCGCCAGCAGCCAAGATCCGGCAGGGGGGAACACTGAAGCTTTCTTT
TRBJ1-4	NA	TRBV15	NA	CATSAARNEKLFF	TGTGCCACCAGCGCTGCCCGGAATGAAAAACTGTTTTTT
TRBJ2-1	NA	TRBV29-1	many	CSVGGTDLYNEQFF	TGCAGCGTTGGAGGTACGGACCTTTACAATGAGCAGTTCTTC
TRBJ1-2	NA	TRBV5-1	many	CASSLDGGSSIYGYTF	TGCGCCAGCAGCTTGGACGGGGGATCCTCGATATATGGCTACACCTTC
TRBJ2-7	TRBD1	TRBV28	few	CASSSPTGQYEQYF	TGTGCCAGCAGTTCCCCGACAGGGCAATACGAGCAGTACTTC
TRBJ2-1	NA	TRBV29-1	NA	CSVDRRSSYNEQFF	TGCAGCGTTGACAGGCGGAGCTCCTACAATGAGCAGTTCTTC
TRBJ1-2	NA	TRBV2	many	CASRDKGSRSYTF	TGTGCCAGCAGAGACAAGGGGTCCAGGAGCTACACCTTC
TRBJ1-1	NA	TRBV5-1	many	CASSFSKTSGGTEAFF	TGCGCCAGCAGCTTTTCCAAAACCTCCGGGGGCACTGAAGCTTTCTTT
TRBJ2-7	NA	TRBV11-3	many	CASSLGAGSYEQYF	TGTGCCAGCAGCTTAGGCGCGGGGTCCTACGAGCAGTACTTC
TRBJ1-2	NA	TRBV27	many	CASYVLGYGYTF	TGTGCCAGCTACGTTCTCGGCTATGGCTACACCTTC
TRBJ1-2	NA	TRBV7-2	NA	CASSSPPYGYGYTF	TGTGCCAGCAGCTCCCCGCCGTATGGCTATGGCTACACCTTC
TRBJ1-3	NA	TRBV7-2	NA	CASSFSGTNTIYF	TGTGCCAGCAGCTTCTCAGGGACAAACACCATATATTTT
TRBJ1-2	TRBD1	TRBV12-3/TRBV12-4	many	CASRPGQGRDGYTF	TGTGCCAGCAGGCCGGGACAGGGAAGAGATGGCTACACCTTC
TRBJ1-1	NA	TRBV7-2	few	CASSPRRGGWISEAFF	TGTGCCAGCAGTCCGAGGCGGGGGGGATGGATCAGTGAAGCTTTCTTT